This T cell receptor (beta chain) was documented in a study of regulatory T cells in long-lasting Graves disease. Notes on the study in general: TRBV28, TRBJ1-2 and TRBJ2-5 were favored in persistent disease.

This clonotype was detected a few times. Its target is unknown. Regarding time point: newly diagnosed GD, antithyroid drugs for less than 3 months. PBMC RNA was the source of the TCR library. HTBI primers from iRepertoire and Arm-PCR of CDR3 regions yielded the TCR beta libraries. TCRdb processed the multiplex PCR reads anew with MiXCR; each CDR3 protein has one entry. The sample lists about 470,000 distinct CDR3 sequences, 16% occurring once. Trimming pared 4 bases from V and 7 bases from J, leaving 18 bases between. This CDR3 is built from 14 residues. The germline V gene encodes CDR1 SGDLS and CDR2 YYNGEE. The sample also formed part of further work on T cells in Graves' hyperthyroidism and ophthalmopathy. That source reports: Peripheral blood also featured most of the thyroid clonotypes expanded above 0.001.

This material consisted of peripheral blood mononuclear cells (PBMCs), taken at new diagnosis, from a patient treated with antithyroid drugs. The chain uses TRBV9 and TRBJ2-7; D gene unclear. This receptor was identified in a man aged 40-49 years with Graves disease. DNA of the CDR3: TGTGCCAGCAGCCCCAATCGACCAGGTTCAGAGCAGTACTTC. Amino acid sequence: CASSPNRPGSEQYF.